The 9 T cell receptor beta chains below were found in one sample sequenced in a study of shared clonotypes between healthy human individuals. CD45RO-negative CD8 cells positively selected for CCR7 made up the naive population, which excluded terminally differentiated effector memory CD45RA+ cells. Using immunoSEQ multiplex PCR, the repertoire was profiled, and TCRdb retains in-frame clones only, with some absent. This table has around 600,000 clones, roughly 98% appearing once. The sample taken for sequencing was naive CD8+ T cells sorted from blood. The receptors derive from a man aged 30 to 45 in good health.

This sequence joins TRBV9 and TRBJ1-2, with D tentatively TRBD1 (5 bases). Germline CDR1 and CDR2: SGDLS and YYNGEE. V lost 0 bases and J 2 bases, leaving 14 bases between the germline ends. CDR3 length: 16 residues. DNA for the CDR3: TGTGCCAGCAGCGTAGCCCGGGACCGACCAAACTATGGCTACACCTTC. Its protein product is CASSVARDRPNYGYTF. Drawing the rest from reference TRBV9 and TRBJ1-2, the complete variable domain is DSGVTQTPKHLITATGQRVTLRCSPRSGDLSVYWYQQSLDQGLQFLIQYYNGEERAKGNILERFSAQQFPDLHSELNLSSLELGDSALYFCASSVARDRPNYGYTFGSGTRLTVV.

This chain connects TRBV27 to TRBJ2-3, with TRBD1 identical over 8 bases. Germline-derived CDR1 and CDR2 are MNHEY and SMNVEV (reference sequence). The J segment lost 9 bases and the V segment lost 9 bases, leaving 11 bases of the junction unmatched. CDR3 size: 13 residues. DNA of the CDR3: TGTGCCAGTGCCGGACAGGGTCCTCGAACGCAGTATTTT. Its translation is CASAGQGPRTQYF.

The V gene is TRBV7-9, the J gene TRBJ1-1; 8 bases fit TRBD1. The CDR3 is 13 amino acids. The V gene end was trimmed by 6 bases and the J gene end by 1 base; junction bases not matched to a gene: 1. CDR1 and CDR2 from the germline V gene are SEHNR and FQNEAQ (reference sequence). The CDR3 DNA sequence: TGTGCCAGCAGGACAGGGGAGAACACTGAAGCTTTCTTT. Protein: CASRTGENTEAFF.

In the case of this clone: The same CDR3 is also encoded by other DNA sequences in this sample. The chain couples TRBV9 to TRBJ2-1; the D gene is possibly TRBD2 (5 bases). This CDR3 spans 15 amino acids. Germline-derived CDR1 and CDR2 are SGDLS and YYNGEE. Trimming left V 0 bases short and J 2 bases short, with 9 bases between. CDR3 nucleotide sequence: TGTGCCAGCAGCGTAGATGGCGGGCCCTACAATGAGCAGTTCTTC. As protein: CASSVDGGPYNEQFF.

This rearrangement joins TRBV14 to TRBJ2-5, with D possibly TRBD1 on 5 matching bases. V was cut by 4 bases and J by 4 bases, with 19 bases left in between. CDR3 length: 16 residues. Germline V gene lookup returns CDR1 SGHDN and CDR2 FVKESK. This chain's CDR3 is CASSPFSVGARETQYF. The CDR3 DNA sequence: TGTGCCAGCAGCCCGTTTAGTGTTGGGGCCAGAGAGACCCAGTACTTC.

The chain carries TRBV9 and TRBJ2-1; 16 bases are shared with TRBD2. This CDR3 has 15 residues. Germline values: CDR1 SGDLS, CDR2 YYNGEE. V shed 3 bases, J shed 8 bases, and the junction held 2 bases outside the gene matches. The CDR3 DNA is TGTGCCAGCAGCGGCGGGACTAGCGGGAGGGATGAGCAGTTCTTC. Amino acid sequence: CASSGGTSGRDEQFF.

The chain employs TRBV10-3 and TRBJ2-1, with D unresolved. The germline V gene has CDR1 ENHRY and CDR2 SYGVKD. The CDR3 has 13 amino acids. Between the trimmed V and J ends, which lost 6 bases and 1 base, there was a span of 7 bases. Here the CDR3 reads CAIRLLSYNEQFF. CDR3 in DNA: TGTGCCATCAGGCTATTATCCTACAATGAGCAGTTCTTC.

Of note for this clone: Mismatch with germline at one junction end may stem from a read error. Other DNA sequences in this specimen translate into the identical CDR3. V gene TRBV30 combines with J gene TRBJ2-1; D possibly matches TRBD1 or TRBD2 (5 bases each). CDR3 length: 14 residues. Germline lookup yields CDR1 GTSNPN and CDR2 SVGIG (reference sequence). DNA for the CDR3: TGTGCCTGGAGCGAGGGGAGACAGCGTCCCATCGGAGTCTTC. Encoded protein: CAWSEGRQRPIGVF.

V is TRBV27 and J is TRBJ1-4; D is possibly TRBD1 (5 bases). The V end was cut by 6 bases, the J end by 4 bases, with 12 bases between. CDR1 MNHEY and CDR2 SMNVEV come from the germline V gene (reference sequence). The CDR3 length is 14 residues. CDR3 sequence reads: CASSLWGDNEKLFF. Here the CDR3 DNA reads TGTGCCAGCAGCCTCTGGGGGGATAATGAAAAACTGTTTTTT. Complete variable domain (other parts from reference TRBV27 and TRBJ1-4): EAQVTQNPRYLITVTGKKLTVTCSQNMNHEYMSWYRQDPGLGLRQIYYSMNVEVTDKGDVPEGYKVSRKEKRNFPLILESPSPNQTSLYFCASSLWGDNEKLFFGSGTQLSVL.